The 10 T cell receptor beta chains presented below share a single source sample, sequenced in a study of T-cell memory formation after mild COVID-19. TCRdb used MiXCR to reprocess the 5' RACE reads, holding one entry per CDR3 protein. The sample shows roughly 450,000 distinct CDR3 sequences, roughly 18% of them seen only once. The sequencing sample was made of PBMCs or a T cell subset sorted from them (not recorded which). The receptors here all came from a man aged 18 to 35 who had mild COVID-19 (a few samples of this study predate the infection). Cell type and time point are not known.

The rearrangement joins TRBV12-3 or TRBV12-4 to TRBJ2-7; 7 bases align to TRBD1. V lost 1 base and J lost 5; bases outside the gene matches: 8. This CDR3 is 15 amino acids long. The CDR3 DNA reads TGTGCCAGCAGTTTAGAAGGGGCAGGGGGAAACGAGCAGTACTTC. Its protein is CASSLEGAGGNEQYF.

The gene calls are TRBV20-1 and TRBJ2-7, with D perhaps matching TRBD1 (6 bases). The CDR3 is 12 amino acids. The V end was cut by 6 bases, the J end by 2 bases, with 11 bases between. Germline loops: CDR1 DFQATT, CDR2 SNEGSKA (reference sequence). In DNA form, the CDR3 reads TGCAGTGCAGGACAGAAGACCTACGAGCAGTACTTC. As protein: CSAGQKTYEQYF.

CDR3 in DNA: TGTGCCAGCAGGGCAAGAACAGATACGCAGTATTTT. Amino acid sequence: CASRARTDTQYF. V gene TRBV6-2 or TRBV6-3 combines with J gene TRBJ2-3, with D uncertain. Germline V gene sequence: CDR1 MNHEY, CDR2 SVGEGT. The CDR3 contains 12 residues. The V end was cut by 6 bases, the J end by 3 bases, with 7 bases between.

This clonotype was observed a handful of times. This chain joins TRBV9 and TRBJ2-1; 8 bases map to TRBD2. CDR1 and CDR2 from the germline V gene are SGDLS and YYNGEE. CDR3 size: 16 residues. V shed 0 bases and J 5 bases; nucleotides not matched to a gene: 7. CDR3 coding DNA: TGTGCCAGCAGCGTAGTCGGTAGCGGGGTTAACAATGAGCAGTTCTTC. It encodes CASSVVGSGVNNEQFF.

A few counts support this clonotype. J is TRBJ2-5 and V is TRBV5-1; tentative D call: TRBD1 (6 bases). Germline CDR1 and CDR2: SGHRS and YFSETQ. The ends were cut back, 0 bases at V and 1 base at J, with 10 bases in the middle. This CDR3 is 15 amino acids long. CDR3 DNA sequence: TGCGCCAGCAGCTTGGTGGACAGCTTCCAAGAGACCCAGTACTTC. Amino acid sequence: CASSLVDSFQETQYF. The entire variable domain, with the rest obtained from reference TRBV5-1 and TRBJ2-5, is as follows: KAGVTQTPRYLIKTRGQQVTLSCSPISGHRSVSWYQQTPGQGLQFLFEYFSETQRNKGNFPGRFSGRQFSNSRSEMNVSTLELGDSALYLCASSLVDSFQETQYFGPGTRLLVL.

This clonotype has just a few counts. V is TRBV20-1 and J is TRBJ2-1, with 7 positions matching TRBD1. Trimming at V came to 4 bases and at J to 7 bases, leaving 7 bases not matched to a gene. The germline CDR1 and CDR2 sequences are DFQATT and SNEGSKA (reference sequence). The CDR3 covers 13 residues. CDR3 nucleotides: TGCAGTGCTAACGGGCAGGGGGAGAATGAGCAGTTCTTC. Encoded protein: CSANGQGENEQFF.

A few counts support this clonotype. CDR3 nucleotides: TGTGCCAGCAGCGTATCAGGGGTAGGCGCCGGGGAGCTGTTTTTT. It translates to CASSVSGVGAGELFF. The chain joins TRBV11-2 to TRBJ2-2; TRBD1 is a possible D gene (6 bases). Germline V gene data show CDR1 as SGHAT and CDR2 as FQNNGV. This CDR3 has 15 amino acids. V dropped 5 bases and J dropped 6 bases, with 16 bases sitting between them.

This clonotype has just a few counts. This sequence joins TRBV7-3 and TRBJ2-3; maybe TRBD1 (5 bases). V gave up 3 bases and J gave up 2 bases, with 12 bases separating them. Germline CDR1 and CDR2: SGHTA and FQGTGA. The CDR3 runs 15 residues. CDR3 in DNA: TGTGCCAGCAGCTTTGGTCCAGGGAACACAGATACGCAGTATTTT. Translation: CASSFGPGNTDTQYF.

The CDR3 DNA reads as TGTGCCAGTAGAGGTATCTCTAGCGGTCGAGAGACCCAGTACTTC. Amino acids: CASRGISSGRETQYF. The chain links TRBV27 to TRBJ2-5, with TRBD2 identical over 7 bases. The CDR3 loop spans 15 amino acids. The junction had 14 bases not matched to a gene; V was cut back by 9 bases and J by 4 bases. Germline CDR1 and CDR2: MNHEY and SMNVEV (reference sequence).

CDR3 amino acids: CAISSNPGVGHNQPQHF. The CDR3 DNA follows: TGTGCCATCAGCTCAAACCCGGGGGTCGGGCACAATCAGCCCCAGCATTTT. V is TRBV10-3 and J is TRBJ1-5, with D tentatively TRBD1 (5 bases). V was trimmed by 6 bases and J by 3 bases, leaving 21 bases between them. The CDR3 is 17 amino acids. Germline CDR1 ENHRY, CDR2 SYGVKD.